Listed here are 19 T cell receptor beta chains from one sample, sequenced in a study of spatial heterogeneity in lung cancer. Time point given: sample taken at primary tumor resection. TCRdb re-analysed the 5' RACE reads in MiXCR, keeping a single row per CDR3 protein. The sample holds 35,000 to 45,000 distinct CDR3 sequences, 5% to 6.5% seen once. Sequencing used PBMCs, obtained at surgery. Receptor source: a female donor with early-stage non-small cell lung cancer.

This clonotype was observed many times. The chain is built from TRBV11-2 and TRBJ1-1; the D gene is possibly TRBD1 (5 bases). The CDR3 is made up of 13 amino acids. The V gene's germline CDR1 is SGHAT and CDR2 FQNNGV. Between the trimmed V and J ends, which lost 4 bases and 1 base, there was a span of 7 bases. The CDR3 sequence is CASSSTENTEAFF. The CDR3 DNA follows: TGTGCCAGCAGCTCGACAGAGAACACTGAAGCTTTCTTT.

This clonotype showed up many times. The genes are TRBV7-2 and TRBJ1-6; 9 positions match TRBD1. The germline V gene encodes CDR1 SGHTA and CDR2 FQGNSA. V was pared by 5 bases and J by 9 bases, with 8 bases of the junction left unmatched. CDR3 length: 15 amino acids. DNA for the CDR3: TGTGCCAGCAGCCCCCGACAGGGGGGGGGTTCACCCCTCCACTTT. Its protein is CASSPRQGGGSPLHF.

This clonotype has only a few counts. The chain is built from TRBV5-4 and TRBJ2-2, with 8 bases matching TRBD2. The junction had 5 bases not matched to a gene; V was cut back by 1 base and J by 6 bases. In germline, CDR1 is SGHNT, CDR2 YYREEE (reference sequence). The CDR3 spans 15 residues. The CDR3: CASSLIAGRAGELFF. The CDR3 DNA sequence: TGTGCCAGCAGCTTGATAGCGGGGAGAGCCGGGGAGCTGTTTTTT.

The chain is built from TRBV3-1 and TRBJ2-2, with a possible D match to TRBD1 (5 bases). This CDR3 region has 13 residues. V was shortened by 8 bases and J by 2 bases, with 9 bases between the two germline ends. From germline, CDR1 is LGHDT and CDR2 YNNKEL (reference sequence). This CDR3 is CASQDNNTGELFF. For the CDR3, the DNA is TGTGCCAGCCAGGACAACAACACCGGGGAGCTGTTTTTT.

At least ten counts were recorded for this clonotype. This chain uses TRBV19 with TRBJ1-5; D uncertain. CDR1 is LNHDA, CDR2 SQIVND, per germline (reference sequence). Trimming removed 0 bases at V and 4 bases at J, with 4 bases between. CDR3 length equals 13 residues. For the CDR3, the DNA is TGTGCCAGTAGTATAGAACCGAATCAGCCCCAGCATTTT. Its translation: CASSIEPNQPQHF.

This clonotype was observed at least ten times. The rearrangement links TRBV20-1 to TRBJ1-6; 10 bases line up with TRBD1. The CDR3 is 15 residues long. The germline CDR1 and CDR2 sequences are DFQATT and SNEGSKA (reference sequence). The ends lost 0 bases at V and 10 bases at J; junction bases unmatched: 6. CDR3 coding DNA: TGCAGTGCTAGAGATCCGGGACAGGGGCGATCACCCCTCCACTTT. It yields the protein CSARDPGQGRSPLHF.

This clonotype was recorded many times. The CDR3 coding sequence is TGTGCCAGCAGCTTAGAGGTAGGGGAGGGTTTCTCCTATAATTCACCCCTCCACTTT. Its protein is CASSLEVGEGFSYNSPLHF. The gene calls are TRBV13 and TRBJ1-6; tentative D call: TRBD1 (5 bases). The CDR3 runs to 19 residues. V lost 1 base and J lost 0, with 16 bases in between. CDR1 is PRHDT, CDR2 FYEKMQ, per germline (reference sequence).

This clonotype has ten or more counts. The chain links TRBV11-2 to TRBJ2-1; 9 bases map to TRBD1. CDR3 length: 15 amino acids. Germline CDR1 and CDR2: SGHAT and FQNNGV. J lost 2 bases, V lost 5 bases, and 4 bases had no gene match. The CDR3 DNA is TGTGCCAGCAGCCGGGACAGGGCAACCTACAATGAGCAGTTCTTC. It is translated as CASSRDRATYNEQFF.

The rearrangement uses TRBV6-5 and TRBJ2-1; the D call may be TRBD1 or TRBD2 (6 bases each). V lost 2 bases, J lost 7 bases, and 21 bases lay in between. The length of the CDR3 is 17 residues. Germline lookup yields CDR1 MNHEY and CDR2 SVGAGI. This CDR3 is CASSYAPSRGRWNEQFF. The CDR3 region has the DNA TGTGCCAGCAGTTACGCCCCCTCCCGGGGGCGATGGAATGAGCAGTTCTTC.

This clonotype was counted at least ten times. This CDR3 is CSASLMGPGQPQHF. CDR3 nucleotide sequence: TGCAGTGCTAGCTTGATGGGCCCAGGTCAGCCCCAGCATTTT. The chain combines TRBV20-1 with TRBJ1-5; D unclear. The germline V and J ends were trimmed by 3 bases and 6 bases, with 15 bases remaining between them. CDR3 length: 14 residues. CDR1 is DFQATT and CDR2 is SNEGSKA in the germline V gene (reference sequence).

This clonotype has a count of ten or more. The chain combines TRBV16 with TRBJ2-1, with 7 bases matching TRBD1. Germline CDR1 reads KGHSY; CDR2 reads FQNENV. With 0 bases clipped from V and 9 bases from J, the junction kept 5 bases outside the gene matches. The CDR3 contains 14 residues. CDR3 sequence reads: CASSQSSDRVEQFF. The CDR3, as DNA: TGTGCCAGCAGCCAATCGAGTGACAGGGTTGAGCAGTTCTTC.

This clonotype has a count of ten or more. The CDR3 here is CASSLDLAGYNEQFF. CDR3 nucleotides: TGCGCCAGCAGCTTGGACCTAGCGGGTTACAATGAGCAGTTCTTC. The rearrangement links TRBV5-1 to TRBJ2-1, with 8 bases identical to TRBD2. CDR1 is SGHRS, CDR2 YFSETQ, per germline. The CDR3 is 15 amino acids. V shed 0 bases and J 4 bases; nucleotides not matched to a gene: 3. The entire variable domain, with the rest obtained from reference TRBV5-1 and TRBJ2-1, is as follows: KAGVTQTPRYLIKTRGQQVTLSCSPISGHRSVSWYQQTPGQGLQFLFEYFSETQRNKGNFPGRFSGRQFSNSRSEMNVSTLELGDSALYLCASSLDLAGYNEQFFGPGTRLTVL.

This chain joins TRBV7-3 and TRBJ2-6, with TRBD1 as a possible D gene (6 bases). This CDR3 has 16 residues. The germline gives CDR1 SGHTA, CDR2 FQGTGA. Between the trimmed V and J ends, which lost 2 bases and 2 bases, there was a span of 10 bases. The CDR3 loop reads CASSLAQGTGANVLTF. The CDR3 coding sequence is TGTGCCAGCAGCTTAGCACAGGGAACTGGGGCCAACGTCCTGACTTTC.

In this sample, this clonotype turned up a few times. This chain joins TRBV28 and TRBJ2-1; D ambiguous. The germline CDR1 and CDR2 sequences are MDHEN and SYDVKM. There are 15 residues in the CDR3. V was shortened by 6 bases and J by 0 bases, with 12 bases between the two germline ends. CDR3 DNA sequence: TGTGCCAGCAGCCCCCCGAAAAGCTCCTACAATGAGCAGTTCTTC. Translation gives CASSPPKSSYNEQFF.

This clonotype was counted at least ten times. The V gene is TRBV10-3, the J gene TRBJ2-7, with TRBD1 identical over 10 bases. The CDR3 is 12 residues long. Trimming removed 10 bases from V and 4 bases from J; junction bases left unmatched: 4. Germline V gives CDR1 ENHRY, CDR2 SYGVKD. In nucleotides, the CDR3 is TGTGCCACCGGGACAGGGGAATACGAGCAGTACTTC. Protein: CATGTGEYEQYF.

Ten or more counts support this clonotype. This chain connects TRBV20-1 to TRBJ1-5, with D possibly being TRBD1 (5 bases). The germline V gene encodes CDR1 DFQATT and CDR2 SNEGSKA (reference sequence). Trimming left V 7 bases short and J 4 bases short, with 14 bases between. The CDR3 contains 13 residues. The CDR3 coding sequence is TGCAGTGTACAGAGGGGTCCGAATCAGCCCCAGCATTTT. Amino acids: CSVQRGPNQPQHF.

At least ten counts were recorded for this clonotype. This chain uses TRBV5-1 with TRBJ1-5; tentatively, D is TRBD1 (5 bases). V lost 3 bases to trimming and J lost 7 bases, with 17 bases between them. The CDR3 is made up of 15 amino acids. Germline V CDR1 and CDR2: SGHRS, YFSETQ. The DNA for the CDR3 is TGCGCCAGCAGCTGGGACGGTGGGGGAAGGCAGCCCCAGCATTTT. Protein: CASSWDGGGRQPQHF.

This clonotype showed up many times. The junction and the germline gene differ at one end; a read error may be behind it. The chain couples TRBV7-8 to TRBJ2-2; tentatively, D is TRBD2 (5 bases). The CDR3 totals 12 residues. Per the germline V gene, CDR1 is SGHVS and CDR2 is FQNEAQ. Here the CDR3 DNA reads TGTGCCAGCAGCCTCACTATCGGGGAGCTTTTTTTT. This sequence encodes CASSLTIGELFF.

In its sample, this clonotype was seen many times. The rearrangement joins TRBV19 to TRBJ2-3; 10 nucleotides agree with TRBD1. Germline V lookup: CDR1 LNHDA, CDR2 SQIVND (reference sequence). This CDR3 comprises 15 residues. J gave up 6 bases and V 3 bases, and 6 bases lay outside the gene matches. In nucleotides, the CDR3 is TGTGCCAGTAGTATCCGGGACAGGGGAGGCGATACGCAGTATTTT. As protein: CASSIRDRGGDTQYF.